Each of the 10 T cell receptor beta chains below was sequenced from the same sample in a study of cytomegalovirus exposure and HLA in healthy donors. With 60 Vbeta and 13 Jbeta primers, the PCR was carried out. The table came from immunoSEQ multiplex PCR; TCRdb's copy has only in-frame clones and leaves some out. The table includes 100,000 or so clones, around 80% detected once. Source material: PBMCs. These receptor sequences come from a man in his thirties or forties in good health and CMV-seropositive.

This chain links TRBV7-6 with TRBJ2-2; 9 bases align to TRBD2. The CDR3 covers 14 residues. V lost 6 bases, J lost 4 bases, and 3 bases stayed unmatched. CDR1 is SGHVS and CDR2 is FNYEAQ in the germline V gene. Written as DNA, the CDR3 is TGTGCCAGCAGGACTAGCGGCCCCACCGGGGAGCTGTTTTTT. It specifies CASRTSGPTGELFF.

V usage is TRBV9 and J usage is TRBJ2-3; 11 nucleotides align to TRBD2. V lost 3 bases and J lost 2; bases outside the gene matches: 5. The CDR3 covers 16 residues. Germline CDR1 and CDR2: SGDLS and YYNGEE. CDR3 amino acids: CASSAIAGGATDTQYF. The DNA of the CDR3 is TGTGCCAGCAGCGCGATAGCGGGGGGGGCCACAGATACGCAGTATTTT.

The chain has TRBV6-5 and TRBJ2-2, with D unclear. Trimming left V 6 bases short and J 1 base short, with 9 bases between. CDR3 size: 14 residues. CDR1 is MNHEY and CDR2 is SVGAGI in the germline V gene. The CDR3 is CASRYTVNTGELFF. The CDR3 bases are TGTGCCAGCAGATACACAGTGAACACCGGGGAGCTGTTTTTT.

The count of this clone is one. Other DNA sequences of this sample code for an identical CDR3. The chain uses TRBV18 and TRBJ1-1, with D tentatively TRBD1 (5 bases). V lost 4 bases and J 1 base, leaving 13 bases between the germline ends. Germline V CDR1 and CDR2: KGHSH, LQKENI. This CDR3 contains 15 residues. The CDR3 nucleotides read TGTGCCAGCTCACTGTTACAGGACGAGAACACTGAAGCTTTCTTT. Its protein product is CASSLLQDENTEAFF.

This clone was recorded a few times. J is TRBJ2-7 and V is TRBV7-2, with 7 bases matching TRBD2. CDR1 is SGHTA and CDR2 is FQGNSA in the germline V gene. The CDR3 sequence is 15 residues long. The V segment lost 4 bases and the J segment 2 bases; nucleotides outside the gene matches: 8. The CDR3 DNA follows: TGTGCCAGCAGCTGGGGGGGGACTCTTGCCTACGAGCAGTACTTC. It is translated as CASSWGGTLAYEQYF. Looking up the rest from reference TRBV7-2 and TRBJ2-7 gives the full variable domain: GAGVSQSPSNKVTEKGKDVELRCDPISGHTALYWYRQSLGQGLEFLIYFQGNSAPDKSGLPSDRFSAERTGGSVSTLTIQRTQQEDSAVYLCASSWGGTLAYEQYFGPGTRLTVT.

The V call is TRBV7-9, the J call TRBJ2-3, with TRBD2 matching over 13 bases. CDR3 size: 19 residues. V gave up 4 bases and J gave up 0 bases; unmatched junction bases: 10. CDR1 is SEHNR and CDR2 is FQNEAQ in the germline V gene (reference sequence). In DNA form, the CDR3 reads TGTGCCAGCAGCTCCTACACTAGCGGGGGGGCGACTAGCACAGATACGCAGTATTTT. Translation gives CASSSYTSGGATSTDTQYF.

This clone was counted a single time. J is TRBJ2-3 and V is TRBV30, with D possibly being TRBD1 (5 bases). V lost 4 bases and J lost 4, with 6 bases in between. The germline CDR1 and CDR2 sequences are GTSNPN and SVGIG (reference sequence). The CDR3 contains 11 residues. CDR3 in DNA: TGTGCCTGGACAGGGTCAGATACGCAGTATTTT. This encodes CAWTGSDTQYF.

The sample holds one count of this clone. V usage is TRBV5-4 and J usage is TRBJ2-5; the D gene is possibly TRBD2 (7 bases). Germline-derived CDR1 and CDR2 are SGHNT and YYREEE (reference sequence). The CDR3 spans 16 residues. V lost 3 bases and J 4 bases, leaving 19 bases between the germline ends. The CDR3: CASSSGGRVQSETQYF. CDR3 sequence (DNA): TGTGCCAGCAGCTCCGGGGGGCGGGTACAGTCAGAGACCCAGTACTTC. Complete variable domain (other parts from reference TRBV5-4 and TRBJ2-5): ETGVTQSPTHLIKTRGQQVTLRCSSQSGHNTVSWYQQALGQGPQFIFQYYREEENGRGNFPPRFSGLQFPNYSSELNVNALELDDSALYLCASSSGGRVQSETQYFGPGTRLLVL.

This chain connects TRBV6-5 to TRBJ2-7; 7 bases agree with TRBD2. CDR1 MNHEY and CDR2 SVGAGI come from the germline V gene. This CDR3 has 15 residues. V was pared by 2 bases and J by 2 bases, with 6 bases of the junction left unmatched. The CDR3 spells CASSYLGRGPYEQYF. The CDR3 region has the DNA TGTGCCAGCAGTTACCTGGGGAGGGGCCCCTACGAGCAGTACTTC.

The table lists this clone with a few counts. The chain uses TRBV10-1 and TRBJ1-4, with 7 bases aligning to TRBD1. The V segment lost 4 bases and the J segment 7 bases; nucleotides outside the gene matches: 9. The CDR3 runs to 15 residues. CDR1 and CDR2 from the germline V gene are WNHNN and SYGVQD (reference sequence). CDR3 DNA: TGCGCCAGCAGTGCTCCAGGGGGGTTTAGTGAAAAACTGTTTTTT. Its protein is CASSAPGGFSEKLFF.